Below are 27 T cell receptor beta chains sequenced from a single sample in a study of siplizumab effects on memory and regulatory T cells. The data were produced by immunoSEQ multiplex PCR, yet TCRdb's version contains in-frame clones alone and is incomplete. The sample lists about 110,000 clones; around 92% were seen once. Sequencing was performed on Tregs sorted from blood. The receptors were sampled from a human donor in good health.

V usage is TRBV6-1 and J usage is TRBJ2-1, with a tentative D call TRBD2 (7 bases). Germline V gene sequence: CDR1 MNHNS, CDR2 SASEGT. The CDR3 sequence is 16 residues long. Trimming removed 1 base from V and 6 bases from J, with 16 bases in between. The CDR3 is CASSEVGGAFPNEQFF. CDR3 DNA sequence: TGTGCCAGCAGTGAAGTGGGGGGGGCCTTCCCCAATGAGCAGTTCTTC.

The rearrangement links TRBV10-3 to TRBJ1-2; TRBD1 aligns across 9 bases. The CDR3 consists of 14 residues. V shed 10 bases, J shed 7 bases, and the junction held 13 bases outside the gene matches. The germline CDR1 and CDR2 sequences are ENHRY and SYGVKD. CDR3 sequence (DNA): TGTGCCACCCTACCCTGGACAGGGGAAGGTGGCTACACCTTC. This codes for CATLPWTGEGGYTF.

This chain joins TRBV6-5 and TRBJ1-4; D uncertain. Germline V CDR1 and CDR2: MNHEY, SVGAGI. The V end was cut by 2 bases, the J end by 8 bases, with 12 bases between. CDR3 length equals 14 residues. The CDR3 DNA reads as TGTGCCAGCAGTTACGTAATGAACGGGGAAAAACTGTTTTTT. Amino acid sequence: CASSYVMNGEKLFF.

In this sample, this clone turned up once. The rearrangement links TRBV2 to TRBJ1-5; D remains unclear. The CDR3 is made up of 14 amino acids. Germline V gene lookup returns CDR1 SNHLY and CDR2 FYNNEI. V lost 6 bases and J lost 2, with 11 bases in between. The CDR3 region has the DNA TGTGCCAGCAGGGACCCCGGGGGCAATCAGCCCCAGCATTTT. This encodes CASRDPGGNQPQHF.

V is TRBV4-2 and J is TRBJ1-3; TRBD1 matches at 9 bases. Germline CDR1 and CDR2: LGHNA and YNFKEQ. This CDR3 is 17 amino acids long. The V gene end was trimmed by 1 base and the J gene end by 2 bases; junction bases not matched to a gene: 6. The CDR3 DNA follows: TGTGCCAGCAGCCAAGGGGACAGGGTCTTTACTGGAAACACCATATATTTT. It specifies CASSQGDRVFTGNTIYF.

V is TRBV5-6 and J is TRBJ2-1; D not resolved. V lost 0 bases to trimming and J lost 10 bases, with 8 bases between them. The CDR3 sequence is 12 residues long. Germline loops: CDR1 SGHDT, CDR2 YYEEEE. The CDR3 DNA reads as TGTGCCAGCAGCTTGGAACTGAAGGAGCAGTTCTTC. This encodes CASSLELKEQFF.

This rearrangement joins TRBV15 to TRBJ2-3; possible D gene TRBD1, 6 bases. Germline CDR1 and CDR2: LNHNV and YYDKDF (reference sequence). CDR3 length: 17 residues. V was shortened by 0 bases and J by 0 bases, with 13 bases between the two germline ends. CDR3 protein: CATSRDLWTESTDTQYF. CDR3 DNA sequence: TGTGCCACCAGCAGAGATTTATGGACAGAGAGCACAGATACGCAGTATTTT. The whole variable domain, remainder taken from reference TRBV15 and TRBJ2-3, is DAMVIQNPRYQVTQFGKPVTLSCSQTLNHNVMYWYQQKSSQAPKLLFHYYDKDFNNEADTPDNFQSRRPNTSFCFLDIRSPGLGDTAMYLCATSRDLWTESTDTQYFGPGTRLTVL.

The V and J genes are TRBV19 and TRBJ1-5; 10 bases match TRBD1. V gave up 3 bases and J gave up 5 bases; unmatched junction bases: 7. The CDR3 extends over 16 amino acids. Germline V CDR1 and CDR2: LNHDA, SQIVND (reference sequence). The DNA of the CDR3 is TGTGCCAGTAGTATCCTGGGACAGGGGTTGGATCAGCCCCAGCATTTT. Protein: CASSILGQGLDQPQHF.

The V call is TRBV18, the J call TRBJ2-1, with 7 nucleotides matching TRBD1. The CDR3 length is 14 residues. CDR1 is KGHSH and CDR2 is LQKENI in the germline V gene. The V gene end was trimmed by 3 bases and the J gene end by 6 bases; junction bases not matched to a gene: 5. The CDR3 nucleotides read TGTGCCAGCTCACCGCGACAGGGATTCAATGAGCAGTTCTTC. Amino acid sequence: CASSPRQGFNEQFF.

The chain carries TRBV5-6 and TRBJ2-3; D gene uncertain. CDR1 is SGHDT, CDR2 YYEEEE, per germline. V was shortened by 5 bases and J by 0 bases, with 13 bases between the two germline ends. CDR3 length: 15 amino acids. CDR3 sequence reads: CASSPLGASTDTQYF. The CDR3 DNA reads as TGTGCCAGCAGTCCGTTGGGCGCTAGCACAGATACGCAGTATTTT.

The CDR3 spells CASSSSYNLYTDTQYF. CDR3 coding DNA: TGTGCCAGCTCATCGTCATACAACCTTTACACAGATACGCAGTATTTT. The chain has TRBV18 and TRBJ2-3, with D hard to call. The V gene's germline CDR1 is KGHSH and CDR2 LQKENI. The CDR3 runs to 16 residues. V lost 5 bases, J lost 2 bases, and 17 bases lay in between.

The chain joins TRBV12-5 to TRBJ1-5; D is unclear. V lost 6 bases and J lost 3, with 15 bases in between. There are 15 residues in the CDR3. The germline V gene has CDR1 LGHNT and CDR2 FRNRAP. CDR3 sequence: CASGPLGRSNQPQHF. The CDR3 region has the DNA TGTGCTAGTGGCCCCCTCGGCAGGTCCAATCAGCCCCAGCATTTT. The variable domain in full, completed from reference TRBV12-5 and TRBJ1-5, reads DARVTQTPRHKVTEMGQEVTMRCQPILGHNTVFWYRQTMMQGLELLAYFRNRAPLDDSGMPKDRFSAEMPDATLATLKIQPSEPRDSAVYFCASGPLGRSNQPQHFGDGTRLSIL.

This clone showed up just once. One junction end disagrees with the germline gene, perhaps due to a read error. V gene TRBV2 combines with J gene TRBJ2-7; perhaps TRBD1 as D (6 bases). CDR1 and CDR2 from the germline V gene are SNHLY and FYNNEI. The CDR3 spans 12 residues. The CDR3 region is CAGRGKSYEQYF. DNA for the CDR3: TGTGCCGGCAGGGGAAAGTCCTACGAGCAGTACTTC.

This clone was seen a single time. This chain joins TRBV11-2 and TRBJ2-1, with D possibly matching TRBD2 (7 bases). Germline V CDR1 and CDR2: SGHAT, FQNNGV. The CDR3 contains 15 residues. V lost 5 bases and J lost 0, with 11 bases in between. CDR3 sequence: CASSPAGASYNEQFF. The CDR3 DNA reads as TGTGCCAGCAGCCCGGCGGGGGCCTCCTACAATGAGCAGTTCTTC.

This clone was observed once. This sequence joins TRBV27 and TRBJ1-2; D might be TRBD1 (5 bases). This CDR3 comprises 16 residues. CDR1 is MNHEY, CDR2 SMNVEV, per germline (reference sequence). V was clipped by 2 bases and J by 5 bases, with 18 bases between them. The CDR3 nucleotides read TGTGCCAGCAGTTTAAGGCCCCAGACAGTTACTTATGGCTACACCTTC. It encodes CASSLRPQTVTYGYTF.

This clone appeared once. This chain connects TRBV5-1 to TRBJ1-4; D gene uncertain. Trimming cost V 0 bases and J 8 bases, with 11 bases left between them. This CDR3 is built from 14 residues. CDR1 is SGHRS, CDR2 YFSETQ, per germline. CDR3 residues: CASSLVSGGEKLFF. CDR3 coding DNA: TGCGCCAGCAGCTTGGTATCAGGAGGGGAAAAACTGTTTTTT.

CDR3 nucleotide sequence: TGTGCCATTAAGAGGACTAGCCGTTGGGATACGCAGTATTTT. Translating it yields CAIKRTSRWDTQYF. V usage is TRBV25-1 and J usage is TRBJ2-3, with 8 bases that match TRBD2. The CDR3 has 14 residues. Trimming cost V 10 bases and J 6 bases; bases outside gene matches: 12. Germline assignment: CDR1 MGHDK and CDR2 SYGVNS.

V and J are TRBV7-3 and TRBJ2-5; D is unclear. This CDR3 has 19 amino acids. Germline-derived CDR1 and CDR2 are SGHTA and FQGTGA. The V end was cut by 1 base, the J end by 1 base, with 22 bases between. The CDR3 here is CASSLRAKSRGSSQETQYF. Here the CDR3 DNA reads TGTGCCAGCAGCTTAAGGGCGAAATCAAGAGGCAGTAGCCAAGAGACCCAGTACTTC. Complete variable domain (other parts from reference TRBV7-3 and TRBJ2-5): GAGVSQTPSNKVTEKGKYVELRCDPISGHTALYWYRQSLGQGPEFLIYFQGTGAADDSGLPNDRFFAVRPEGSVSTLKIQRTERGDSAVYLCASSLRAKSRGSSQETQYFGPGTRLLVL.

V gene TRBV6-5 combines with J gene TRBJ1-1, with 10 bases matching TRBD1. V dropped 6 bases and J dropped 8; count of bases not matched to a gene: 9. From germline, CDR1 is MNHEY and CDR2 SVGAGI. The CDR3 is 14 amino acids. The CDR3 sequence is CASSPGTGALEAFF. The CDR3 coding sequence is TGTGCCAGCAGCCCCGGGACAGGGGCATTGGAAGCTTTCTTT.

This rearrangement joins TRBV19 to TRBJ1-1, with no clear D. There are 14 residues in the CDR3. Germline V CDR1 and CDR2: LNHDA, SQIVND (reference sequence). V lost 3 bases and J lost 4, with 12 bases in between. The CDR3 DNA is TGTGCCAGTAGTATCTCCCACTTGGGCACTGAAGCTTTCTTT. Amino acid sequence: CASSISHLGTEAFF.

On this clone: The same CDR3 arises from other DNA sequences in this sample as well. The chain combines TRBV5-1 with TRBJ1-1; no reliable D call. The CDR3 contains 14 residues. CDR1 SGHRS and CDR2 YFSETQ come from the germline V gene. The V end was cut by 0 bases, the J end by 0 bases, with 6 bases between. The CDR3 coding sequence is TGCGCCAGCAGCTTGGGGACGGTGAACACTGAAGCTTTCTTT. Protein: CASSLGTVNTEAFF.

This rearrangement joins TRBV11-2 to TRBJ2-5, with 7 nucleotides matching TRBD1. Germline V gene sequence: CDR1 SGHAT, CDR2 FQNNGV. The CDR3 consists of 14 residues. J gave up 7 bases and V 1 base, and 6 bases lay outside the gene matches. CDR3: CASSLVRGFGTQYF. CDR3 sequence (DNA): TGTGCCAGCAGCTTAGTCAGGGGGTTCGGGACCCAGTACTTC.

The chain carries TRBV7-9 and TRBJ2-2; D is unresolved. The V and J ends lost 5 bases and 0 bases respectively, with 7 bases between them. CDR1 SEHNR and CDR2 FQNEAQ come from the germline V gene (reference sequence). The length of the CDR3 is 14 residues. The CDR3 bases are TGTGCCAGCAGCCCTAACTCGAACACCGGGGAGCTGTTTTTT. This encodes CASSPNSNTGELFF.

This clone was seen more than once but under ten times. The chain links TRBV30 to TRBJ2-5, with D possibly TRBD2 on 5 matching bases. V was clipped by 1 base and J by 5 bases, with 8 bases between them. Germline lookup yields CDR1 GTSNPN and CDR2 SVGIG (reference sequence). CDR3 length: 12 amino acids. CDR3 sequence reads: CAWSGWRETQYF. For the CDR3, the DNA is TGTGCCTGGAGTGGATGGAGGGAGACCCAGTACTTC.

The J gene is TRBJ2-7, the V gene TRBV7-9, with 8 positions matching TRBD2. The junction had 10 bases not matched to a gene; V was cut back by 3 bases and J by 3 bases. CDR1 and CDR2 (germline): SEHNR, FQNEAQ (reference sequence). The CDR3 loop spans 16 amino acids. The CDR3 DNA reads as TGTGCCAGCAGCTTTCACTTCTCGGGACTAGGCTACGAGCAGTACTTC. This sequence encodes CASSFHFSGLGYEQYF.

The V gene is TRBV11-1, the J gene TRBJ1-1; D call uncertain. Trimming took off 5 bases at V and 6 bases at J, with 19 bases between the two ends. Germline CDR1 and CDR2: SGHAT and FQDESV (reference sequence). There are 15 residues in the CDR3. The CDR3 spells CASSLRGGWSAEAFF. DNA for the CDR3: TGTGCCAGCAGCCTACGAGGAGGGTGGAGCGCTGAAGCTTTCTTT.

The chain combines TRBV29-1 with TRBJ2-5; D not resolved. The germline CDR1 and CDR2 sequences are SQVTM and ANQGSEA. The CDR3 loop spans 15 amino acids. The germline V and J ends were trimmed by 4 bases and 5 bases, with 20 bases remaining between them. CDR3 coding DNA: TGCAGCGTTGCGGTCTTCATGTCCGTGCCGGAGACCCAGTACTTC. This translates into CSVAVFMSVPETQYF.